The T cell receptor (beta chain) under discussion was sequenced for a study of beta chain features in type 1 diabetes. Study-level information: Patients and healthy donors were similar in age, gender and cell yields.

Study results and caveats: People with Type 1 diabetes carried modestly yet significantly shorter TCRB CDR3s in all four CD4+ subsets.

Expressed TCRB transcripts were sequenced, since all the RNA that had been isolated was reverse transcribed. Libraries were prepared by immunoSEQ multiplex PCR; TCRdb keeps only in-frame clonotypes and omits some of them. The sample carries roughly 730,000 clones, roughly an eighth recorded once. The CDR3 has 16 amino acids. The junction had 8 bases not matched to a gene; V was cut back by 2 bases and J by 1 base. CDR1 is SGHRS, CDR2 YFSETQ, per germline. Only one heparinised blood draw was taken per donor, and its volume averaged about 116 mL. About this clone: The antigen remains unidentified.

Specimen: naive CD4+ T cells from blood. The receptor's source is a man aged 18 to 30 with type 1 diabetes. This sequence joins TRBV5-1 and TRBJ2-5, with TRBD1 matching over 7 bases. The CDR3 spells CASSFENRGSQETQYF. The DNA for the CDR3 is TGCGCCAGCAGCTTCGAGAACAGGGGAAGCCAAGAGACCCAGTACTTC.